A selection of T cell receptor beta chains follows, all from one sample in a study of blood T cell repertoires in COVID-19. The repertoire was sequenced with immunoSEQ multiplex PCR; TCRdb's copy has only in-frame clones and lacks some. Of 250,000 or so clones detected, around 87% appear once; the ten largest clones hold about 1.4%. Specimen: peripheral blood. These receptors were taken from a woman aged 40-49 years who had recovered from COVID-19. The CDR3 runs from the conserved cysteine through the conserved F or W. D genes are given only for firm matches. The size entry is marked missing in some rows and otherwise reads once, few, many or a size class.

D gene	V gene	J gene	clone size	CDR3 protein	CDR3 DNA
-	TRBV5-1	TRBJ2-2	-	CASSSAGGFSGELFF	TGCGCCAGCAGCTCCGCCGGGGGATTTTCCGGGGAGCTGTTTTTT
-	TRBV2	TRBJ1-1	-	CASSDGTLRHTEAFF	TGTGCCAGCAGTGACGGGACTCTAAGACACACTGAAGCTTTCTTT
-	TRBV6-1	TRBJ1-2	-	CASSEGGPGYGYTF	TGTGCCAGCAGTGAAGGTGGGCCTGGCTATGGCTACACCTTC
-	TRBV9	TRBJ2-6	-	CASSVVGGISGANVLTF	TGTGCCAGCAGCGTAGTGGGGGGTATCTCTGGGGCCAACGTCCTGACTTTC
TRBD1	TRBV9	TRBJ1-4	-	CASSPPPGQGGMKLFF	TGTGCCAGCAGCCCACCCCCGGGACAGGGGGGTATGAAACTGTTTTTT
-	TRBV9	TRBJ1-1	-	CASRAQGNTEAFF	TGTGCCAGCAGGGCACAGGGGAACACTGAAGCTTTCTTT
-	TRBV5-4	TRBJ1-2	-	CASSIRVDYGYTF	TGTGCCAGCAGCATCAGGGTTGACTATGGCTACACCTTC
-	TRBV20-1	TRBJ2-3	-	CSASKPRRTTGTDTQYF	TGCAGTGCTAGTAAGCCCCGCCGGACTACCGGCACAGATACGCAGTATTTT
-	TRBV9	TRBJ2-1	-	CASSVQLTPPNEQFF	TGTGCCAGCAGCGTACAGCTGACACCGCCCAATGAGCAGTTCTTC
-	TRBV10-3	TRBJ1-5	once	CAISESGGNQPQHF	TGTGCCATCAGTGAGTCCGGGGGAAATCAGCCCCAGCATTTT
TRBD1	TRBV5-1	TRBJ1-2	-	CASSPRTGGAGGYTF	TGCGCCAGCAGCCCGAGGACAGGGGGCGCGGGTGGCTACACCTTC
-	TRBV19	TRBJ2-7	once	CASSKFGGEQYF	TGTGCCAGTAGTAAGTTCGGGGGCGAGCAGTACTTC
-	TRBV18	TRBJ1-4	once	CASSPPKGRALNEKLFF	TGTGCCAGCTCACCACCGAAAGGCAGGGCCTTAAATGAAAAACTGTTTTTT
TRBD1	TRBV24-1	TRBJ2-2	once	CATSDPRQGAGTGELFF	TGTGCCACCAGTGATCCCAGACAGGGGGCGGGCACCGGGGAGCTGTTTTTT
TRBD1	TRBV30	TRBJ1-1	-	CAWSRGQGKVTEAFF	TGTGCCTGGTCCCGGGGACAGGGGAAGGTTACTGAAGCTTTCTTT
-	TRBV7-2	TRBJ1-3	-	CASSLKRGNTIYF	TGTGCCAGCAGCTTAAAGAGGGGAAACACCATATATTTT
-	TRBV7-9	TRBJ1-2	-	CASSLNPGYGYTF	TGTGCCAGCAGCTTGAATCCCGGCTATGGCTACACCTTC
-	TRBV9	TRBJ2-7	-	CASSPPTGSEQYF	TGTGCCAGCAGCCCACCAACAGGGAGCGAGCAGTACTTC
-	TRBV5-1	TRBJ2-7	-	CASHFESTYEQYF	TGCGCCAGCCACTTTGAGTCAACCTACGAGCAGTACTTC
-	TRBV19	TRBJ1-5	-	CASSIDMWQRTNQPQHF	TGTGCCAGTAGTATAGATATGTGGCAGAGGACAAATCAGCCCCAGCATTTT
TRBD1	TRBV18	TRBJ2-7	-	CASSSGQGYEQYF	TGTGCCAGCTCATCGGGACAGGGCTACGAGCAGTACTTC
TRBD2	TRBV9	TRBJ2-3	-	CASSTSGGPTDTQYF	TGTGCCAGCAGCACCAGCGGGGGGCCCACAGATACGCAGTATTTT
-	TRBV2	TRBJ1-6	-	CASSELHNSPLHF	TGTGCCAGCAGTGAACTACATAATTCACCCCTCCACTTT
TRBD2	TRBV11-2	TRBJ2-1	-	CASSLSRLAGHNEQFF	TGTGCCAGCAGCTTGAGTCGACTAGCGGGTCACAATGAGCAGTTCTTC
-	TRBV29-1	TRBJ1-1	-	CSGGELTENTEAFF	TGCAGCGGGGGCGAGCTGACAGAGAACACTGAAGCTTTCTTT
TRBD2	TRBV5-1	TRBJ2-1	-	CASSLISGGEYEQFF	TGCGCCAGCAGCTTGATTAGCGGGGGGGAGTATGAGCAGTTCTTC
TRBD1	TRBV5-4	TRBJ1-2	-	CASSFAGGADYGYTF	TGTGCCAGCAGCTTCGCAGGGGGCGCGGACTATGGCTACACCTTC